One sample yielded the 30 T cell receptor beta chains listed below, sequenced in a study of CD8 T cells in ankylosing spondylitis. One entry per CDR3 protein results from TCRdb running MiXCR on the 5' RACE reads. The sample yields about 110,000 distinct CDR3 sequences, 24% seen once. The sample comprised synovial fluid, either unsorted or a sorted T cell fraction (not recorded which). The receptors were sampled from a male donor with ankylosing spondylitis.

The CDR3 here is CASSGGTGTEQYF. CDR3 nucleotides: TGCGCCAGCAGCGGGGGGACAGGGACCGAGCAGTACTTC. The chain carries TRBV5-1 and TRBJ2-7; 9 bases align to TRBD1. CDR3 length equals 13 residues. V trimming: 4 bases; J trimming: 6 bases; junction bases outside the gene matches: 5. In germline, CDR1 is SGHRS, CDR2 YFSETQ.

This clonotype was found a few times. CDR3 loop: CASSFRHLNTEAFF. The CDR3 DNA sequence: TGCGCCAGCAGCTTTCGACATTTGAACACTGAAGCTTTCTTT. The chain has TRBV5-1 and TRBJ1-1; D unresolved. CDR1 and CDR2 from the germline V gene are SGHRS and YFSETQ. The CDR3 covers 14 residues. Trimming took 2 bases from V and 0 from J, leaving 8 bases between them.

The V gene is TRBV14, the J gene TRBJ1-5; no clear D gene. The CDR3 runs to 18 residues. The germline gives CDR1 SGHDN, CDR2 FVKESK. The ends were cut back, 1 base at V and 0 bases at J, with 16 bases in the middle. CDR3 nucleotide sequence: TGTGCCAGCAGCCAAGGAGCCCAGCCCGGGGATAGCAATCAGCCCCAGCATTTT. Amino acid sequence: CASSQGAQPGDSNQPQHF.

The V and J genes are TRBV7-2 and TRBJ1-2; D perhaps matches TRBD1 (5 bases). The CDR3 loop spans 13 amino acids. The V and J ends lost 3 bases and 9 bases respectively, with 14 bases between them. CDR1 is SGHTA, CDR2 FQGNSA, per germline. CDR3 coding DNA: TGTGCCAGCAGCTTGGGGGAGGCAGGGAGCTACACCTTC. It codes for CASSLGEAGSYTF.

This clonotype was seen repeatedly, ten times or more. V usage is TRBV5-5 and J usage is TRBJ1-6; D unclear. Germline values: CDR1 SGHKS, CDR2 YYEKEE (reference sequence). This CDR3 region has 14 residues. Trimming pared 4 bases from V and 0 bases from J, leaving 5 bases between. CDR3 DNA sequence: TGTGCCAGCAGCCCCCCCTCCTATAATTCACCCCTCCACTTT. Residues: CASSPPSYNSPLHF.

This clonotype has a count of ten or more. V usage is TRBV16 and J usage is TRBJ2-1; TRBD2 matches at 14 bases. J lost 0 bases, V lost 4 bases, and 8 bases had no gene match. The CDR3 runs to 19 residues. Germline V gives CDR1 KGHSY, CDR2 FQNENV. CDR3 DNA: TGTGCCAGCAGCCTTAGACTAGCGGGAGGGCCCAGCTCCTACAATGAGCAGTTCTTC. Protein: CASSLRLAGGPSSYNEQFF.

The CDR3 region is CSVVGGGTNSGNTIYF. As DNA, the CDR3 is TGCAGCGTTGTCGGAGGTGGGACTAACTCTGGAAACACCATATATTTT. V usage is TRBV29-1 and J usage is TRBJ1-3; weak D call: TRBD1 (5 bases). There are 16 residues in the CDR3. From germline, CDR1 is SQVTM and CDR2 ANQGSEA. Between the trimmed V and J ends, which lost 4 bases and 0 bases, there was a span of 16 bases.

The genes are TRBV6-4 and TRBJ2-7; TRBD2 is a possible D gene (10 bases). This CDR3 spans 19 amino acids. Germline CDR1 MRHNA, CDR2 SNTAGT. V was pared by 5 bases and J by 5 bases, with 31 bases between. This chain's CDR3 is CASSPGTGFGASGRNEQYF. The CDR3 DNA is TGTGCCAGCAGTCCCGGGACAGGGTTCGGCGCTAGCGGGAGAAACGAGCAGTACTTC.

At least ten counts were recorded for this clonotype. The chain couples TRBV15 to TRBJ1-1, with TRBD1 matching over 7 bases. This CDR3 is built from 13 residues. V was pared by 3 bases and J by 7 bases, with 5 bases of the junction left unmatched. CDR1 is LNHNV, CDR2 YYDKDF, per germline (reference sequence). CDR3 nucleotides: TGTGCCACCAGCAGGGGACGGACAGGTGAAGCTTTCTTT. Translating gives CATSRGRTGEAFF.

This chain links TRBV20-1 with TRBJ2-1, with TRBD2 matching 11 bases. The length of the CDR3 is 17 residues. V lost 0 bases to trimming and J lost 6 bases; unmatched junction nucleotides: 10. CDR1 is DFQATT, CDR2 SNEGSKA, per germline (reference sequence). DNA for the CDR3: TGCAGTGCTAGAGAAGCTCTTCTAGCGGGAGGCCGCAATGAGCAGTTCTTC. Amino acid sequence: CSAREALLAGGRNEQFF.

The V and J genes are TRBV20-1 and TRBJ2-1, with D unclear. The CDR3 has 15 amino acids. Germline V gives CDR1 DFQATT, CDR2 SNEGSKA (reference sequence). V was pared by 8 bases and J by 0 bases, with 17 bases between. The DNA for the CDR3 is TGCAGTCGCCTCGCAAGCGATAGCTCCTACAATGAGCAGTTCTTC. Its protein is CSRLASDSSYNEQFF.

This clonotype occurred a few times. The chain recombines TRBV3-1 with TRBJ2-6, with no clear D. Trimming left V 3 bases short and J 0 bases short, with 3 bases between. CDR1 LGHDT and CDR2 YNNKEL come from the germline V gene (reference sequence). This CDR3 contains 14 residues. Here the CDR3 reads CASSQGSGANVLTF. CDR3 DNA sequence: TGTGCCAGCAGCCAGGGCTCTGGGGCCAACGTCCTGACTTTC.

The chain employs TRBV27 and TRBJ1-5; TRBD1 might be the D (5 bases). Between the trimmed V and J ends, which lost 4 bases and 9 bases, there was a span of 16 bases. The germline V gene encodes CDR1 MNHEY and CDR2 SMNVEV (reference sequence). The CDR3 totals 14 residues. Here the CDR3 reads CASSYGHLEGPQHF. In DNA, the CDR3 is TGTGCCAGCAGTTACGGACACTTGGAAGGGCCCCAGCATTTT.

This CDR3 is CASSTPGTGGADTQYF. The DNA of the CDR3 is TGTGCCAGCAGCACTCCCGGGACAGGGGGCGCAGATACGCAGTATTTT. The genes are TRBV5-6 and TRBJ2-3, with 12 bases identical to TRBD1. The CDR3 length is 16 residues. Germline CDR1 is SGHDT and CDR2 is YYEEEE. J was trimmed by 4 bases and V by 4 bases; bases with no gene match: 7.

The chain uses TRBV29-1 and TRBJ1-4, with D perhaps TRBD1 (5 bases). Germline V gives CDR1 SQVTM, CDR2 ANQGSEA. CDR3 length: 13 amino acids. Deletions cut 7 bases from V and 7 bases from J, with 16 bases between. In DNA form, the CDR3 reads TGCAGCGCGGTGGGGCTACGGAGTGAAAAACTGTTTTTT. Translation: CSAVGLRSEKLFF.

The chain employs TRBV29-1 and TRBJ1-2; perhaps TRBD1 as D (6 bases). Germline V CDR1 and CDR2: SQVTM, ANQGSEA. The CDR3 totals 12 residues. Trimming removed 2 bases from V and 6 bases from J, with 10 bases in between. The CDR3 spells CSVERTADGYTF. In nucleotides, the CDR3 is TGCAGCGTTGAAAGGACAGCCGATGGCTACACCTTC.

V and J are TRBV7-2 and TRBJ2-2, with TRBD2 as a possible D gene (5 bases). The CDR3 is 14 amino acids. Trimming shortened V by 5 bases and J by 7 bases, and 14 bases separated the two germline ends. The germline V gene encodes CDR1 SGHTA and CDR2 FQGNSA. The CDR3 loop is CASSGSPSGGELFF. CDR3 nucleotide sequence: TGTGCCAGCAGCGGGAGTCCATCGGGCGGGGAGCTGTTTTTT.

This clonotype has a handful of counts. This chain links TRBV6-6 with TRBJ2-1; D is perhaps TRBD2 (6 bases). Germline-derived CDR1 and CDR2 are MNHNY and SVGAGI (reference sequence). The length of the CDR3 is 13 residues. V was trimmed by 7 bases and J by 4 bases, leaving 11 bases between them. The CDR3 here is CASMVAAYNEQFF. The DNA for the CDR3 is TGTGCCAGCATGGTAGCGGCTTACAATGAGCAGTTCTTC.

This clonotype was counted a few times. The rearrangement joins TRBV18 to TRBJ2-1; tentative D call: TRBD2 (5 bases). V was shortened by 3 bases and J by 4 bases, with 22 bases between the two germline ends. Germline values: CDR1 KGHSH, CDR2 LQKENI. This CDR3 contains 18 residues. The DNA for the CDR3 is TGTGCCAGCTCACCCGTAACCGAAGGGAGCTTTCTGTACAATGAGCAGTTCTTC. It codes for CASSPVTEGSFLYNEQFF.

The J gene is TRBJ2-5, the V gene TRBV5-1, with D maybe TRBD2 (5 bases). Germline-derived CDR1 and CDR2 are SGHRS and YFSETQ. This CDR3 is 12 amino acids long. V lost 3 bases and J lost 5, with 8 bases in between. CDR3 DNA: TGCGCCAGCAGCTCGTCGGGGGAGACCCAGTACTTC. This translates into CASSSSGETQYF.

This clonotype came up a few times. The V gene is TRBV12-3 or TRBV12-4, the J gene TRBJ2-5; 7 bases match TRBD2. The junction had 1 base not matched to a gene; V was cut back by 3 bases and J by 0 bases. The CDR3 loop spans 14 amino acids. CDR3 sequence reads: CASSFSGHQETQYF. In nucleotides, the CDR3 is TGTGCCAGCAGTTTTAGCGGGCACCAAGAGACCCAGTACTTC.

This clonotype was seen only a few times. The CDR3: CSARGHMNTEAFF. The CDR3 bases are TGCAGTGCTAGAGGGCATATGAACACTGAAGCTTTCTTT. The genes are TRBV20-1 and TRBJ1-1, with no clear D. The CDR3 runs to 13 residues. V was clipped by 1 base and J by 0 bases, with 6 bases between them. Germline lookup yields CDR1 DFQATT and CDR2 SNEGSKA (reference sequence).

This clonotype was detected only a few times. This sequence joins TRBV29-1 and TRBJ2-2, with 9 nucleotides matching TRBD2. V was pared by 0 bases and J by 4 bases, with 9 bases of the junction left unmatched. This CDR3 contains 17 residues. Germline CDR1 SQVTM, CDR2 ANQGSEA. The CDR3 protein is CSVEDQRGLASTGELFF. Here the CDR3 DNA reads TGCAGCGTTGAAGATCAGCGGGGACTAGCTTCCACCGGGGAGCTGTTTTTT.

The sample holds many counts of this clonotype. The CDR3 protein is CASSLVGDTEAFF. CDR3 coding DNA: TGTGCCAGCAGCTTAGTGGGGGACACTGAAGCTTTCTTT. This rearrangement joins TRBV11-2 to TRBJ1-1; possibly TRBD1 for D (5 bases). The CDR3 spans 13 residues. V was pared by 1 base and J by 3 bases, with 6 bases between. CDR1 and CDR2 (germline): SGHAT, FQNNGV.

This clonotype was picked up a small number of times. J is TRBJ1-4 and V is TRBV6-1; TRBD1 matches at 7 bases. The germline V gene has CDR1 MNHNS and CDR2 SASEGT. The V and J ends lost 8 bases and 0 bases, in that order; junction bases with no gene match: 6. The CDR3 totals 15 residues. DNA for the CDR3: TGTGCCAGCCGAGCTCAGGGGGCAACTAATGAAAAACTGTTTTTT. This encodes CASRAQGATNEKLFF.

This clonotype was seen more than once but under ten times. The chain couples TRBV20-1 to TRBJ2-3; D may be TRBD1 (6 bases). The CDR3 contains 18 residues. Trimming cost V 0 bases and J 0 bases, with 19 bases left between them. Germline CDR1 reads DFQATT; CDR2 reads SNEGSKA (reference sequence). This CDR3 is CSARDVILQGPSTDTQYF. DNA of the CDR3: TGCAGTGCTAGAGACGTAATTTTACAGGGACCTAGCACAGATACGCAGTATTTT.

The chain couples TRBV19 to TRBJ2-3; D uncertain. CDR1 LNHDA and CDR2 SQIVND come from the germline V gene (reference sequence). V lost 5 bases and J lost 1, with 13 bases in between. The CDR3 has 15 residues. The CDR3 is CASSALHDGTDTQYF. The CDR3 DNA reads TGTGCCAGTAGTGCCTTACATGACGGCACAGATACGCAGTATTTT.

The CDR3 DNA reads as TGTGCCTGGACCGGACAGGGGGCTGGCGAGCAGTACTTC. It is translated as CAWTGQGAGEQYF. The gene calls are TRBV30 and TRBJ2-7; TRBD1 matches 11 bases. In germline, CDR1 is GTSNPN, CDR2 SVGIG (reference sequence). V was clipped by 4 bases and J by 6 bases; unmatched bases: 5. The CDR3 sequence is 13 residues long.

This clonotype was seen many times. V usage is TRBV6-1 and J usage is TRBJ2-7, with 8 bases identical to TRBD2. Germline V gene lookup returns CDR1 MNHNS and CDR2 SASEGT. CDR3 length equals 15 residues. The J segment lost 0 bases and the V segment lost 6 bases, leaving 7 bases of the junction unmatched. Here the CDR3 reads CASSQAGVSSYEQYF. The CDR3 nucleotides are TGTGCCAGCAGCCAAGCGGGAGTAAGCTCCTACGAGCAGTACTTC.

This clonotype showed up just a few times. This chain links TRBV6-1 with TRBJ2-1; either TRBD1 or TRBD2 may supply D (5 bases each). CDR1 is MNHNS and CDR2 is SASEGT in the germline V gene. Trimming stripped 6 bases from V and 10 bases from J, with 19 bases between. CDR3 length: 14 residues. DNA of the CDR3: TGTGCCAGCAGCCTGGGGCGGGCCTTAGAAGAGCAGTTCTTC. Translating gives CASSLGRALEEQFF.